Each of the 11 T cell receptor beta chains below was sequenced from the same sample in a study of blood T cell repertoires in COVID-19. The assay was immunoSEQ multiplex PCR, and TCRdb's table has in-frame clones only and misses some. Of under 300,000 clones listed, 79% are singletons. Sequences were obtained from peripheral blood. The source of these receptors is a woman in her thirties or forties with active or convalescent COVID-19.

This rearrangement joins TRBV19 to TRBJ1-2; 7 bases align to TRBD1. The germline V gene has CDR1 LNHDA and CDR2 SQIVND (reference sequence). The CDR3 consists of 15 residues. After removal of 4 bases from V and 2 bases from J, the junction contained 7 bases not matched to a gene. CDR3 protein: CASSTQDRENYGYTF. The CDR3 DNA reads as TGTGCCAGTAGTACGCAAGACAGGGAGAACTATGGCTACACCTTC.

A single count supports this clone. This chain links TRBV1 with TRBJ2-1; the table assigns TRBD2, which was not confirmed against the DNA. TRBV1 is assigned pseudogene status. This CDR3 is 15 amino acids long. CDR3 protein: CTSSQEGGAVHEQFF. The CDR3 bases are TGCACCAGCAGCCAAGAGGGGGGGGCGGTCCATGAGCAGTTCTTC.

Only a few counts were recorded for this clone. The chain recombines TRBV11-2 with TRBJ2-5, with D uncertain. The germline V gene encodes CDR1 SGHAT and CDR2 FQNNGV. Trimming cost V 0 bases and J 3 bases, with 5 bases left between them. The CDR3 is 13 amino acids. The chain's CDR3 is CASSLDGEETQYF. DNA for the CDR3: TGTGCCAGCAGCTTAGATGGAGAAGAGACCCAGTACTTC.

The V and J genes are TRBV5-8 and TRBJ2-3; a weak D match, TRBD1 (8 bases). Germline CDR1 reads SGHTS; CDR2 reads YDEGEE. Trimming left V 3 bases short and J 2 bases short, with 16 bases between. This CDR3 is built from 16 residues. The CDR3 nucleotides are TGTGCCAGCAGCTCACAGGGGGAGGGGGTCACAGATACGCAGTATTTT. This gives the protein CASSSQGEGVTDTQYF.

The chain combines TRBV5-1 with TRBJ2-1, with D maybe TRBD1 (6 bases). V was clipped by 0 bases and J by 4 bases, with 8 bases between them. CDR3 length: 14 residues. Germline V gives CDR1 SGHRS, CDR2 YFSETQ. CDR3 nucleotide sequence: TGCGCCAGCAGCTTGGACAGGGCTTACAATGAGCAGTTCTTC. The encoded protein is CASSLDRAYNEQFF.

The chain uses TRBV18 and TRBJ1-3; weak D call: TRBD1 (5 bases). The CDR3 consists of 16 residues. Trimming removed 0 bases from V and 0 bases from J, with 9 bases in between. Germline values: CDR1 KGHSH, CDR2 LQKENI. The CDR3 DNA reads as TGTGCCAGCTCACCACCGTTCAGGGACTCTGGAAACACCATATATTTT. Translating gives CASSPPFRDSGNTIYF. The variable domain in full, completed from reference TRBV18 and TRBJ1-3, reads NAGVMQNPRHLVRRRGQEARLRCSPMKGHSHVYWYRQLPEEGLKFMVYLQKENIIDESGMPKERFSAEFPKEGPSILRIQQVVRGDSAAYFCASSPPFRDSGNTIYFGEGSWLTVV.

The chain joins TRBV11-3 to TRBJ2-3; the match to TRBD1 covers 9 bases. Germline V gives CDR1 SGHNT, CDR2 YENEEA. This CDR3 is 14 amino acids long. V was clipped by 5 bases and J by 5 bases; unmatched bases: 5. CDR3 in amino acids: CASSHRTGEDTQYF. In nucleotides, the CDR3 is TGTGCCAGCAGCCACAGGACAGGGGAAGATACGCAGTATTTT.

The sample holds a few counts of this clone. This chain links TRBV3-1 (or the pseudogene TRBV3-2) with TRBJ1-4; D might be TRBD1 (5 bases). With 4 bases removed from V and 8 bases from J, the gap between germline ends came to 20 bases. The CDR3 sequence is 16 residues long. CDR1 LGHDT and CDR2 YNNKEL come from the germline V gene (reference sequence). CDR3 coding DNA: TGTGCCAGCAGCCGTCGCTATGGGGGAGGGAAGGAAAAACTGTTTTTT. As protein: CASSRRYGGGKEKLFF.

The CDR3 sequence is CATGQGLNEQYF. The CDR3 bases are TGTGCCACCGGACAGGGCCTAAACGAGCAGTACTTC. The J gene is TRBJ2-7, the V gene TRBV5-5; 8 bases are shared with TRBD1. Trimming took 9 bases from V and 5 from J; bases not matched to a gene: 7. The CDR3 runs 12 residues. Germline V gene lookup returns CDR1 SGHKS and CDR2 YYEKEE (reference sequence).

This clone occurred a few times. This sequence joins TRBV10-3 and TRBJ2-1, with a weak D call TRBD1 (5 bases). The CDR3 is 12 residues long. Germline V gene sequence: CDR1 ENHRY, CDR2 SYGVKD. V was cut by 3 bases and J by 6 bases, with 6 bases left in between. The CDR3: CAISDQGNEQFF. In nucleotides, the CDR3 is TGTGCCATCAGTGATCAGGGCAATGAGCAGTTCTTC.

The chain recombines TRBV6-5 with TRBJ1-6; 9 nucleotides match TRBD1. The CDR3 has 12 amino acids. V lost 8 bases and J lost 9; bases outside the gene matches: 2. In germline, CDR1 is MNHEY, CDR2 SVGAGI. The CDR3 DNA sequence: TGTGCCAGCCGGGACAGGGCTTCACCCCTCCACTTT. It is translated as CASRDRASPLHF.